The source of this T cell receptor beta chain is a study of neurological immune-mediated disorders. Study-wide findings and caveats: TCR-beta repertoires seemed private in all groups, with no expanded CDR3 amino acid sequences shared. While HTLV-1-associated myelopathy showed the greatest TCR clonal expansion, multiple sclerosis showed the least, falling below healthy controls.

5'RACE generated cDNA with 10-nucleotide random UMIs. TCRdb re-derived calls from the 5' RACE reads in MiXCR, one entry per CDR3 protein. The sample has more than 40,000 distinct CDR3 sequences, approximately 2.8% seen once. In its sample, this clonotype was seen many times. As yet, its antigen is unknown. This clonotype was sampled from a woman aged 45-60 years with multiple sclerosis. Material: PBMCs.

The chain's CDR3 is CSALAGDRNSFNTGELFF. For the CDR3, the DNA is TGCAGTGCACTAGCGGGAGACCGCAACTCGTTTAACACCGGGGAGCTGTTTTTT. V gene TRBV20-1 combines with J gene TRBJ2-2, with 11 positions matching TRBD2. V gave up 6 bases and J gave up 2 bases; unmatched junction bases: 14. The CDR3 is made up of 18 amino acids. CDR1 is DFQATT and CDR2 is SNEGSKA in the germline V gene (reference sequence).